Sequencing of this TCR beta chain was carried out in a study of CD8 T cells in Susac syndrome. Germline loops: CDR1 SEHNR, CDR2 FQNEAQ (reference sequence). V lost 5 bases, J lost 5 bases, and 11 bases lay in between. The CDR3 covers 13 residues. Reverse transcription used roughly 0.45 to 1 ug RNA and random hexamers. TCRdb processed the immunoSEQ multiplex PCR reads anew with MiXCR; each CDR3 protein has one entry. The table lists a few hundred thousand distinct CDR3 sequences, 95% of them singletons. The authors carried out high-throughput sequencing of TCR beta. They applied it to CD8+ and CD4+ T cells obtained from blood.

The TCR originated in a human donor with multiple sclerosis. The rearrangement joins TRBV7-9 to TRBJ2-3, with a tentative D call TRBD1 (6 bases). The source material was CD4+ T cells from PBMCs. The CDR3 nucleotides read TGTGCCAGCAGCACAGACAGGATAGATACGCAGTATTTT. Protein sequence: CASSTDRIDTQYF.